The 24 T cell receptor beta chains given below trace back to one sample, sequenced in a study of T cell responses to AZD1222 COVID-19 vaccine. Measured with immunoSEQ multiplex PCR; TCRdb has only the in-frame clones, and not every one. Among some 71,000 clones listed, 89% were seen once. The sample here was peripheral blood, taken 28 days after the second AZD1222 dose. The receptors derive from an adult who received the AZD1222 COVID-19 vaccine.

V is TRBV11-3 and J is TRBJ2-7, with TRBD2 matching 7 bases. V lost 3 bases and J lost 1; bases outside the gene matches: 6. CDR1 SGHNT and CDR2 YENEEA come from the germline V gene. This CDR3 region has 15 residues. CDR3 region: CASSLGEGRSYEQYF. The CDR3 region has the DNA TGTGCCAGCAGCTTGGGGGAGGGCCGATCCTACGAGCAGTACTTC.

This sequence joins TRBV7-9 and TRBJ1-4; D is perhaps TRBD1 (5 bases). Trimming took off 4 bases at V and 0 bases at J, with 15 bases between the two ends. The CDR3 has 17 residues. Germline V CDR1 and CDR2: SEHNR, FQNEAQ (reference sequence). The chain's CDR3 is CASSSGTGGATNEKLFF. The CDR3 DNA reads TGTGCCAGCAGCTCCGGGACGGGTGGGGCAACTAATGAAAAACTGTTTTTT.

This chain uses TRBV7-3 with TRBJ2-1; the D is unclear. The CDR3 runs 12 residues. The germline V gene has CDR1 SGHTA and CDR2 FQGTGA. V shed 5 bases and J shed 8 bases, with 10 bases lying between them. The CDR3 DNA reads as TGTGCCAGCAGCGCAGATAGTCATGAGCAGTTCTTC. Its protein is CASSADSHEQFF.

The J gene is TRBJ2-1, the V gene TRBV2, with D maybe TRBD1 (6 bases). The CDR3 has 11 amino acids. Per germline, CDR1 SNHLY and CDR2 FYNNEI. V was trimmed by 5 bases and J by 10 bases, leaving 9 bases between them. In nucleotides, the CDR3 is TGTGCCAGCAGTAGGGGGAGCGAGCAGTTCTTC. This encodes CASSRGSEQFF.

The rearrangement links TRBV10-3 to TRBJ2-7; D gene unclear. The CDR3 loop spans 13 amino acids. V lost 0 bases and J 6 bases, leaving 9 bases between the germline ends. Germline lookup yields CDR1 ENHRY and CDR2 SYGVKD. CDR3 region: CAISESKPGEQYF. CDR3 DNA: TGTGCCATCAGTGAGTCAAAGCCAGGCGAGCAGTACTTC.

This clone was detected only once. The V call is TRBV6-6, the J call TRBJ2-1; 8 positions agree with TRBD1. V shed 4 bases, J shed 3 bases, and the junction held 2 bases outside the gene matches. This CDR3 has 14 residues. Germline V CDR1 and CDR2: MNHNY, SVGAGI (reference sequence). The CDR3 loop reads CASSFTGGYNEQFF. The DNA of the CDR3 is TGTGCCAGCAGTTTTACAGGGGGCTACAATGAGCAGTTCTTC.

This chain connects TRBV18 to TRBJ2-7; 7 bases align to TRBD1. This CDR3 has 14 amino acids. CDR1 is KGHSH, CDR2 LQKENI, per germline. Unmatched junction bases numbered 8, after V lost 5 bases and J lost 4 bases. CDR3 residues: CASSADRDDYEQYF. CDR3 in DNA: TGTGCCAGCTCAGCTGACAGGGACGATTACGAGCAGTACTTC.

A single count supports this clone. This rearrangement joins TRBV14 to TRBJ2-2; 8 bases map to TRBD2. The V and J ends lost 5 bases and 6 bases, in that order; junction bases with no gene match: 11. Germline lookup yields CDR1 SGHDN and CDR2 FVKESK. This CDR3 comprises 16 residues. CDR3 amino acids: CASSSNPGLVPGELFF. CDR3 in DNA: TGTGCCAGCAGCTCCAACCCGGGACTAGTTCCCGGGGAGCTGTTTTTT.

This chain uses TRBV5-1 with TRBJ2-7; D remains ambiguous. CDR1 and CDR2 (germline): SGHRS, YFSETQ. The CDR3 sequence is 15 residues long. Trimming stripped 6 bases from V and 1 base from J, with 17 bases between. This CDR3 reads CASTEDPDESYEQYF. The DNA of the CDR3 is TGCGCCAGCACCGAGGACCCCGACGAATCCTACGAGCAGTACTTC.

The chain links TRBV7-9 to TRBJ2-7; 12 bases line up with TRBD2. CDR1 is SEHNR and CDR2 is FQNEAQ in the germline V gene (reference sequence). The CDR3 is made up of 15 amino acids. The V and J ends lost 5 bases and 2 bases, in that order; junction bases with no gene match: 4. The CDR3 DNA reads TGTGCCAGCAGCACCGGACTAGCGGGACCCTACGAGCAGTACTTC. Protein sequence: CASSTGLAGPYEQYF.

The chain recombines TRBV4-1 with TRBJ2-2; no reliable D call. CDR1 and CDR2 (germline): MGHRA, YSYEKL. CDR3 length equals 15 residues. V was cut by 0 bases and J by 3 bases, with 8 bases left in between. Here the CDR3 DNA reads TGCGCCAGCAGCCAAGATCGTGGGTACACCGGGGAGCTGTTTTTT. This codes for CASSQDRGYTGELFF.

The V call is TRBV9, the J call TRBJ1-3; D uncertain. Trimming took off 3 bases at V and 2 bases at J, with 12 bases between the two ends. Per germline, CDR1 SGDLS and CDR2 YYNGEE. The CDR3 has 15 residues. CDR3 DNA sequence: TGTGCCAGCAGCGGTCACCCGGGGACTGGAAACACCATATATTTT. Amino acids: CASSGHPGTGNTIYF. Based on the CDR3 plus reference TRBV9 and TRBJ1-3, the full variable domain is DSGVTQTPKHLITATGQRVTLRCSPRSGDLSVYWYQQSLDQGLQFLIQYYNGEERAKGNILERFSAQQFPDLHSELNLSSLELGDSALYFCASSGHPGTGNTIYFGEGSWLTVV.

This chain joins TRBV27 and TRBJ2-7; D not resolved. V shed 9 bases and J shed 4 bases, with 16 bases lying between them. Germline V gives CDR1 MNHEY, CDR2 SMNVEV (reference sequence). The CDR3 has 13 amino acids. CDR3 loop: CASGRPNPYEQYF. As DNA, the CDR3 is TGTGCCAGTGGGCGGCCCAACCCATACGAGCAGTACTTC.

The chain employs TRBV5-1 and TRBJ1-2; D not certain. The CDR3 is 14 residues long. Germline CDR1 SGHRS, CDR2 YFSETQ. The V gene lost 0 bases and the J gene lost 2 bases, with 8 bases spanning the gap. In DNA, the CDR3 is TGCGCCAGCAGCTTGGACCCGACGAACTATGGCTACACCTTC. This translates into CASSLDPTNYGYTF.

V is TRBV5-1 and J is TRBJ1-2; the match to TRBD1 covers 10 bases. The CDR3 consists of 15 residues. Germline-derived CDR1 and CDR2 are SGHRS and YFSETQ. With 4 bases clipped from V and 7 bases from J, the junction kept 10 bases outside the gene matches. The CDR3 protein is CASSPTGTGESGYTF. The CDR3 DNA reads as TGCGCCAGCAGCCCCACCGGGACAGGGGAGAGTGGCTACACCTTC.

The V and J genes are TRBV19 and TRBJ2-1; possibly TRBD2 for D (5 bases). V lost 4 bases and J 0 bases, leaving 13 bases between the germline ends. CDR1 is LNHDA, CDR2 SQIVND, per germline (reference sequence). This CDR3 has 16 amino acids. This CDR3 is CASSNRRGSSYNEQFF. In nucleotides, the CDR3 is TGTGCCAGTAGTAACCGACGAGGGAGCTCCTACAATGAGCAGTTCTTC.

CDR3 residues: CASGRDGYYEQYF. CDR3 nucleotide sequence: TGCGCCAGCGGAAGGGACGGCTACTACGAGCAGTACTTC. The V gene is TRBV5-1, the J gene TRBJ2-7; either TRBD1 or TRBD2 may supply D (5 bases each). CDR1 and CDR2 (germline): SGHRS, YFSETQ. The CDR3 length is 13 residues. Between the trimmed V and J ends, which lost 7 bases and 3 bases, there was a span of 14 bases.

V and J are TRBV10-1 and TRBJ2-5; 10 positions match TRBD2. There are 13 residues in the CDR3. Trimming at V came to 6 bases and at J to 5 bases, leaving 3 bases not matched to a gene. Germline CDR1 is WNHNN and CDR2 is SYGVQD (reference sequence). The CDR3 DNA reads as TGCGCCAGCAGCCTAGCGGGAGACGAGACCCAGTACTTC. Its translation: CASSLAGDETQYF.

To note about this clone: The junction departs from germline at one end; a sequencing error may be responsible. The chain uses TRBV2 and TRBJ2-1; 11 bases are shared with TRBD2. There are 15 residues in the CDR3. Germline CDR1 is SNHLY and CDR2 is FYNNEI. CDR3 loop: CASSPTSGNYIEQFF. The CDR3, as DNA: TGTGCCAGCAGTCCGACTAGCGGGAACTACATTGAGCAGTTCTTC.

This chain links TRBV27 with TRBJ2-1; D gene ambiguous. From germline, CDR1 is MNHEY and CDR2 SMNVEV (reference sequence). This CDR3 region has 12 residues. V lost 6 bases to trimming and J lost 5 bases, with 8 bases between them. The CDR3 nucleotides are TGTGCCAGCAGGCGACGCAACAATGAGCAGTTCTTC. This codes for CASRRRNNEQFF.

DNA for the CDR3: TGTGCCAGCAGCTTGGCGGGGACAGGGTATAACGAGCAGTACTTC. This sequence encodes CASSLAGTGYNEQYF. V gene TRBV5-6 combines with J gene TRBJ2-7, with 9 bases fitting TRBD1. Germline values: CDR1 SGHDT, CDR2 YYEEEE. This CDR3 spans 15 amino acids. J lost 5 bases, V lost 0 bases, and 6 bases had no gene match.

V is TRBV7-2 and J is TRBJ1-4; D gene unclear. V was cut by 0 bases and J by 0 bases, with 5 bases left in between. CDR3 length: 15 residues. CDR1 is SGHTA, CDR2 FQGNSA, per germline. The CDR3 region is CASSLAPATNEKLFF. DNA for the CDR3: TGTGCCAGCAGCTTAGCCCCGGCAACTAATGAAAAACTGTTTTTT.

The rearrangement uses TRBV4-1 and TRBJ1-1; D is ambiguous. CDR3 length: 13 residues. The V gene's germline CDR1 is MGHRA and CDR2 YSYEKL. V was pared by 1 base and J by 7 bases, with 10 bases between. The CDR3 DNA sequence: TGCGCCAGCAGCCAAGTCGGACGGATTGAAGCTTTCTTT. It codes for CASSQVGRIEAFF.

The chain joins TRBV2 to TRBJ1-1; 7 nucleotides match TRBD1. Germline loops: CDR1 SNHLY, CDR2 FYNNEI. The J segment lost 2 bases and the V segment lost 7 bases, leaving 7 bases of the junction unmatched. This CDR3 has 14 amino acids. The CDR3 region is CASTLGTANTEAFF. The DNA of the CDR3 is TGTGCCAGCACACTCGGGACAGCCAACACTGAAGCTTTCTTT.